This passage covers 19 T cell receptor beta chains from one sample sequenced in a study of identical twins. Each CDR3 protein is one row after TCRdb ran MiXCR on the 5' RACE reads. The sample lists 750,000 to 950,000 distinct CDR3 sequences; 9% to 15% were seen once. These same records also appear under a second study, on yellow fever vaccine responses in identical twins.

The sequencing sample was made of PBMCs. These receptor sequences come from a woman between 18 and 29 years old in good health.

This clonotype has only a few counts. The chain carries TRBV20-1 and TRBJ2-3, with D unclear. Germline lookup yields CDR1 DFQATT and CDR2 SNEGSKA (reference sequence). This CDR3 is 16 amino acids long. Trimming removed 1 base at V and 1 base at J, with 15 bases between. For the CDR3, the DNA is TGCAGTGCTAGAGGCCCTACCCTGGAGCGCACAGATACGCAGTATTTT. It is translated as CSARGPTLERTDTQYF.

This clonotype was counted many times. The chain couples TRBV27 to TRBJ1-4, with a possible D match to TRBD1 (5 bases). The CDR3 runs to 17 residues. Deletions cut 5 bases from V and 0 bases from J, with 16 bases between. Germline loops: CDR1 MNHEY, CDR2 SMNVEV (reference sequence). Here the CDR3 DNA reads TGTGCCAGCAGTCCTTCGACCCAGGGAGCAACTAATGAAAAACTGTTTTTT. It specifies CASSPSTQGATNEKLFF. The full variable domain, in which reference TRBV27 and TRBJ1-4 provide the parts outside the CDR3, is EAQVTQNPRYLITVTGKKLTVTCSQNMNHEYMSWYRQDPGLGLRQIYYSMNVEVTDKGDVPEGYKVSRKEKRNFPLILESPSPNQTSLYFCASSPSTQGATNEKLFFGSGTQLSVL.

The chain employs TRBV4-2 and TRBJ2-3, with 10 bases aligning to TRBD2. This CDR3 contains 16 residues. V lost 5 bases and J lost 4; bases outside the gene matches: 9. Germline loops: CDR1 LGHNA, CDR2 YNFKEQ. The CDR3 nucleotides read TGTGCCAGCAGCTTGACCGGGACTAGCGAGGCAGATACGCAGTATTTT. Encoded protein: CASSLTGTSEADTQYF.

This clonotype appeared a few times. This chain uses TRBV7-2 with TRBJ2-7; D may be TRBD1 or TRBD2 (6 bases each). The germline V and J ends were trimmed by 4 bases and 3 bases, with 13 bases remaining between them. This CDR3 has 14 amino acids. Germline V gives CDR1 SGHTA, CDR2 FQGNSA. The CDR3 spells CASSSQGAGYEQYV. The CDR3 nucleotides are TGTGCCAGCAGCTCACAGGGAGCGGGCTACGAGCAGTACGTC.

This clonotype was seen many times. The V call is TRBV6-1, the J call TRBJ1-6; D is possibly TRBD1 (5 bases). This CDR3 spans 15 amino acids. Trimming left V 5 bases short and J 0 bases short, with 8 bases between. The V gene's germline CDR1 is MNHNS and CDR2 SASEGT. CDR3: CASSRGSSYNSPLHF. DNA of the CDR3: TGTGCCAGCAGTCGGGGGAGCTCCTATAATTCACCCCTCCACTTT.

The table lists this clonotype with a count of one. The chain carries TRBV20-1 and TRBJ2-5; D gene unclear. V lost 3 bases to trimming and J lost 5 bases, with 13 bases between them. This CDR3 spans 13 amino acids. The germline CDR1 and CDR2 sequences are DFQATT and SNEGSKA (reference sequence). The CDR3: CSASWLGGETQYF. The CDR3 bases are TGCAGTGCTAGTTGGCTAGGTGGCGAGACCCAGTACTTC.

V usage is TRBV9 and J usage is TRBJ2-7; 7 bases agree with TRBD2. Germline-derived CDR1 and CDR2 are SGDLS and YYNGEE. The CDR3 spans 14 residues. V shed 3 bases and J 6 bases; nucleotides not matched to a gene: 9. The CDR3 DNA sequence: TGTGCCAGCAGCGCCGGGACTATGGAGGCCGAGCAGTACTTC. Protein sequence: CASSAGTMEAEQYF. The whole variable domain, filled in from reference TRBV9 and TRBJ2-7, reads DSGVTQTPKHLITATGQRVTLRCSPRSGDLSVYWYQQSLDQGLQFLIQYYNGEERAKGNILERFSAQQFPDLHSELNLSSLELGDSALYFCASSAGTMEAEQYFGPGTRLTVT.

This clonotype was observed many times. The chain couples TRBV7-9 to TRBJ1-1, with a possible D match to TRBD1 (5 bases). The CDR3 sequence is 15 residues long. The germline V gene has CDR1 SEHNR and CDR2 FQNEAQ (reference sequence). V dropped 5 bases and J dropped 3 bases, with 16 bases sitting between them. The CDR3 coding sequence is TGTGCCAGCAGCCCCCTTGACAGAATGGACACTGAAGCTTTCTTT. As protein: CASSPLDRMDTEAFF.

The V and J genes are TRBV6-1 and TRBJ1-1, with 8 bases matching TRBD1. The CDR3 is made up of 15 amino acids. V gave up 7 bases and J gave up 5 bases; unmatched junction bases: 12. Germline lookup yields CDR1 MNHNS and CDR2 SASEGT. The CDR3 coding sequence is TGTGCCAGCAACTATTCCCCAGGGGGCCGGACTGAAGCTTTCTTT. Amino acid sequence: CASNYSPGGRTEAFF.

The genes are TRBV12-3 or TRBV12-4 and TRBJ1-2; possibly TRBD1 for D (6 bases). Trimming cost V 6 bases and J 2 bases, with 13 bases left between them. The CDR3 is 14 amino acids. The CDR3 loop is CASSHRAENYGYTF. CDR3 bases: TGTGCCAGCAGCCACAGGGCGGAAAACTATGGCTACACCTTC.

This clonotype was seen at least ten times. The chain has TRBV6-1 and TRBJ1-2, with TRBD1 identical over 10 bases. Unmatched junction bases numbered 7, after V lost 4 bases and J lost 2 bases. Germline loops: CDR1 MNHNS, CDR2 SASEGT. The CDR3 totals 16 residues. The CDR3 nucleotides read TGTGCCAGCAGTGGGGACAGGGGCGAAAGAAACTATGGCTACACCTTC. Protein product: CASSGDRGERNYGYTF.

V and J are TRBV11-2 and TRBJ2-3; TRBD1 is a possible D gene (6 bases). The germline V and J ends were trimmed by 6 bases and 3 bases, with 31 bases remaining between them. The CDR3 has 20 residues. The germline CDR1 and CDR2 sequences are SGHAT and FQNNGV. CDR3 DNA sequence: TGTGCCAGCAGTCCTCCTTTCGTTGGACTCTACCCAGGGGTTACAGATACGCAGTATTTT. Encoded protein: CASSPPFVGLYPGVTDTQYF.

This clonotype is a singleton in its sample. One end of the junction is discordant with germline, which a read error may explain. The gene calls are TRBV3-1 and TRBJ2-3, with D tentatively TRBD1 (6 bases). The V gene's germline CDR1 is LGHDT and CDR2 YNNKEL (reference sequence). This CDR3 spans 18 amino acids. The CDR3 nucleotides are TGTGCCACCAGCCAAGATGAGTGGACAGCGGCGAGGACAGATACGCAGTATTTT. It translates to CATSQDEWTAARTDTQYF.

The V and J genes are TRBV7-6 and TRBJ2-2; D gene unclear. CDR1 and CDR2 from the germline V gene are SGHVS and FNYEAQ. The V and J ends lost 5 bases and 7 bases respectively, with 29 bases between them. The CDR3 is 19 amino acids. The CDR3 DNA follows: TGTGCCAGCAGCCAGCTTGTGAGCGCGGTGGCTAGAGATGGCGGGGAGCTGTTTTTT. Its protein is CASSQLVSAVARDGGELFF.

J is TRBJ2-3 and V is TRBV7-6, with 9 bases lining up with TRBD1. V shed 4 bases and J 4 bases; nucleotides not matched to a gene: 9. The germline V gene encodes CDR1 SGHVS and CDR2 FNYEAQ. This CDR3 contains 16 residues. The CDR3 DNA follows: TGTGCCAGCAGCTCCGGGACAGGGTTTAGATCAGATACGCAGTATTTT. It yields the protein CASSSGTGFRSDTQYF.

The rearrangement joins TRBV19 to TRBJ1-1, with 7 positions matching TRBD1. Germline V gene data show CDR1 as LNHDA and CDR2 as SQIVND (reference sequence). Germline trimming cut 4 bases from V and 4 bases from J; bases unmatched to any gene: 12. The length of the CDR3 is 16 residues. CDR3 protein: CASSTPTGSSPTEAFF. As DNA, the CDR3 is TGTGCCAGTAGTACCCCGACAGGGTCGAGTCCCACTGAAGCTTTCTTT.

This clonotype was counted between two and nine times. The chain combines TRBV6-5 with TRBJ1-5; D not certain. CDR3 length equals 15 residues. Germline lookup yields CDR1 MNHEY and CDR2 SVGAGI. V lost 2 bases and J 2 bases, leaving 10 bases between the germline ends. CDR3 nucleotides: TGTGCCAGCAGTTACGCCCGGCGGGGCAATCAGCCCCAGCATTTT. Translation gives CASSYARRGNQPQHF.

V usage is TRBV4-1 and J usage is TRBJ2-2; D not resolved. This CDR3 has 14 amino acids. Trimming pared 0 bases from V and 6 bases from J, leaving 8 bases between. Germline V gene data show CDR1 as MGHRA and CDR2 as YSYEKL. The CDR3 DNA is TGCGCCAGCAGCCAAGAAGGTGTATCCGGGGAGCTGTTTTTT. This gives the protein CASSQEGVSGELFF.

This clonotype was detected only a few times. The CDR3 here is CASSQDSRVTGELFF. The CDR3 nucleotides are TGCGCCAGCAGCCAAGATTCCAGGGTCACCGGGGAGCTGTTTTTT. V usage is TRBV4-1 and J usage is TRBJ2-2, with D perhaps TRBD1 (5 bases). This CDR3 has 15 amino acids. Germline CDR1 is MGHRA and CDR2 is YSYEKL. Trimming pared 0 bases from V and 4 bases from J, leaving 9 bases between.